The clone carrying this TCR beta chain was recorded only once. The antigen remains undetermined. The record originates from a study of metastatic and nonmetastatic thyroid tumors. Study outcomes and limitations: When malignant thyroid tumors were compared with benign nodules, TCR beta diversity was reportedly significantly higher in the malignant tumors. This held in both blood and tumor samples.

Among the patients, none had received any treatment before thyroid surgery. TCRdb re-called the PCR reads via MiXCR. Seen here are some 20,000 clones, roughly 24% observed once, and the top ten hold approximately 6%. The origin of this receptor is a female donor with papillary thyroid cancer or a benign thyroid nodule (not recorded which). Some clones in this sample may be carry-over from other donors' samples. The sequenced sample consisted of tumor tissue.

CDR3 sequence (DNA): TGTGCCAGCAGTGGGACTAGCGGGATGGTCCTATGGCGCACAGATACGCAGTATTTT. Translated, it gives CASSGTSGMVLWRTDTQYF. This chain links TRBV2 with TRBJ2-3; 12 bases map to TRBD2. Germline-derived CDR1 and CDR2 are SNHLY and FYNNEI. This CDR3 has 19 amino acids. The junction had 12 bases not matched to a gene; V was cut back by 4 bases and J by 1 base. Drawing the rest from reference TRBV2 and TRBJ2-3, the complete variable domain is EPEVTQTPSHQVTQMGQEVILRCVPISNHLYFYWYRQILGQKVEFLVSFYNNEISEKSEIFDDQFSVERPDGSNFTLKIRSTKLEDSAMYFCASSGTSGMVLWRTDTQYFGPGTRLTVL.